What follows are 22 T cell receptor beta chains derived from one specimen sequenced in a study of T cell responses to AZD1222 COVID-19 vaccine. Repertoires were generated with immunoSEQ multiplex PCR, while TCRdb's copy carries only in-frame clones and drops some. The sample includes 100,000 to 150,000 clones, more than 85% of them seen just once. Material: peripheral blood, obtained 28 days after the second AZD1222 dose. All receptors come from an adult who received the AZD1222 COVID-19 vaccine.

The rearrangement links TRBV3-1 (or the pseudogene TRBV3-2) to TRBJ1-2; possibly TRBD1 for D (6 bases). The CDR3 runs 17 residues. Trimming pared 1 base from V and 8 bases from J, leaving 23 bases between. Germline assignment: CDR1 LGHDT and CDR2 YNNKEL (reference sequence). CDR3 region: CASSQATQPPRGKGYTF. CDR3 in DNA: TGTGCCAGCAGCCAAGCTACCCAACCCCCCAGGGGCAAGGGCTACACCTTC.

The chain is built from TRBV5-4 and TRBJ2-1; tentative D call: TRBD2 (5 bases). The CDR3 is made up of 16 amino acids. The V end was cut by 0 bases, the J end by 9 bases, with 19 bases between. Germline assignment: CDR1 SGHNT and CDR2 YYREEE (reference sequence). The CDR3 sequence is CASSLDPGPAGGEQFF. CDR3 nucleotide sequence: TGTGCCAGCAGCTTGGATCCGGGCCCTGCGGGTGGTGAGCAGTTCTTC.

The chain combines TRBV7-3 with TRBJ2-6; the D gene is possibly TRBD1 (7 bases). The V end lost 4 bases, the J end lost 0 bases, and 25 bases lay between the germline ends. Looked up from germline, CDR1 is SGHTA and CDR2 is FQGTGA. The CDR3 runs 21 residues. The CDR3 reads CASSSLTQGGTVDSGANVLTF. The CDR3 DNA reads as TGTGCCAGCAGCTCCCTAACTCAGGGGGGAACTGTTGACTCTGGGGCCAACGTCCTGACTTTC.

The chain has TRBV6-5 and TRBJ2-3, with D possibly being TRBD1 or TRBD2 (6 bases each). The V gene's germline CDR1 is MNHEY and CDR2 SVGAGI. This CDR3 comprises 16 residues. The V end was cut by 0 bases, the J end by 3 bases, with 13 bases between. CDR3 bases: TGTGCCAGCAGTTACTCTCCCCCGGGGGCGACAGATACGCAGTATTTT. Amino acid sequence: CASSYSPPGATDTQYF.

The V call is TRBV18, the J call TRBJ2-3; D is possibly TRBD2 (6 bases). The CDR3 is 13 residues long. Germline loops: CDR1 KGHSH, CDR2 LQKENI. V was pared by 6 bases and J by 5 bases, with 12 bases between. The DNA for the CDR3 is TGTGCCAGCTCTGGGACTGAGAAAGATACGCAGTATTTT. It codes for CASSGTEKDTQYF.

This chain uses TRBV10-3 with TRBJ2-7, with 9 bases fitting TRBD2. CDR1 and CDR2 from the germline V gene are ENHRY and SYGVKD. The CDR3 runs to 16 residues. After removal of 5 bases from V and 5 bases from J, the junction contained 13 bases not matched to a gene. The CDR3 region is CAISSTSGYPSDEQYF. CDR3 bases: TGTGCCATCAGTTCGACTAGCGGTTACCCATCCGACGAGCAGTACTTC.

The V gene is TRBV19, the J gene TRBJ1-1; unclear D gene. Trimming stripped 2 bases from V and 2 bases from J, with 9 bases between. CDR3 size: 14 residues. Germline V lookup: CDR1 LNHDA, CDR2 SQIVND (reference sequence). CDR3 DNA sequence: TGTGCCAGTAGTATATCAGGTTATAACACTGAAGCTTTCTTT. Protein sequence: CASSISGYNTEAFF.

The rearrangement uses TRBV29-1 and TRBJ1-2; 9 nucleotides align to TRBD1. From germline, CDR1 is SQVTM and CDR2 ANQGSEA. The CDR3 loop spans 16 amino acids. Trimming removed 6 bases from V and 6 bases from J; junction bases left unmatched: 17. In nucleotides, the CDR3 is TGCAGCGTGCCTAACAGGGGGCGAGGTGAGGAGGATGGCTACACCTTC. Its protein product is CSVPNRGRGEEDGYTF.

The rearrangement uses TRBV29-1 and TRBJ2-3, with a tentative D call TRBD2 (5 bases). This CDR3 is built from 13 residues. The V and J ends lost 5 bases and 3 bases respectively, with 12 bases between them. In germline, CDR1 is SQVTM, CDR2 ANQGSEA. The chain's CDR3 is CSVRTRFTDTQYF. DNA for the CDR3: TGCAGCGTTCGGACTCGGTTTACAGATACGCAGTATTTT.

The rearrangement uses TRBV11-2 and TRBJ1-3; 10 bases line up with TRBD1. The germline V gene encodes CDR1 SGHAT and CDR2 FQNNGV. The CDR3 has 14 amino acids. The ends lost 7 bases at V and 5 bases at J; junction bases unmatched: 5. CDR3 in DNA: TGTGCCAGCACCAGGGGACAGGGGAGAAACACCATATATTTT. Protein: CASTRGQGRNTIYF.

The chain uses TRBV10-3 and TRBJ1-5; tentative D call: TRBD1 (6 bases). This CDR3 is built from 16 residues. The germline gives CDR1 ENHRY, CDR2 SYGVKD. Trimming cost V 0 bases and J 2 bases, with 11 bases left between them. The CDR3 is CAISESQGRGNQPQHF. The CDR3 DNA sequence: TGTGCCATCAGTGAGTCACAGGGAAGGGGCAATCAGCCCCAGCATTTT.

The chain carries TRBV27 and TRBJ2-7; TRBD2 matches 10 bases. Germline V CDR1 and CDR2: MNHEY, SMNVEV (reference sequence). The CDR3 covers 14 residues. The V gene end was trimmed by 6 bases and the J gene end by 2 bases; junction bases not matched to a gene: 4. CDR3 protein: CASRSSGGTYEQYF. The CDR3 nucleotides read TGTGCCAGCAGATCTAGCGGGGGCACCTACGAGCAGTACTTC.

This rearrangement joins TRBV12-3 or TRBV12-4 to TRBJ1-1, with D uncertain. The CDR3 loop spans 13 amino acids. V shed 8 bases and J shed 4 bases, with 14 bases lying between them. CDR3: CASGSRWGTEAFF. The CDR3 region has the DNA TGTGCCAGCGGGTCAAGATGGGGCACTGAAGCTTTCTTT.

This clone was seen repeatedly, ten times or more. This rearrangement joins TRBV5-4 to TRBJ2-7, with 8 bases matching TRBD1. The CDR3 is 15 amino acids. CDR1 and CDR2 (germline): SGHNT, YYREEE (reference sequence). The junction had 6 bases not matched to a gene; V was cut back by 1 base and J by 3 bases. Here the CDR3 reads CASSLPGQGVYEQYF. CDR3 nucleotide sequence: TGTGCCAGCAGCTTGCCTGGACAGGGAGTCTACGAGCAGTACTTC.

The rearrangement uses TRBV2 and TRBJ1-4; D remains ambiguous. This CDR3 comprises 10 residues. Trimming cost V 7 bases and J 7 bases, with 4 bases left between them. Germline V gene data show CDR1 as SNHLY and CDR2 as FYNNEI. CDR3 amino acids: CASIGEKLFF. The CDR3 nucleotides read TGTGCCAGCATAGGTGAAAAACTGTTTTTT.

The chain links TRBV5-1 to TRBJ2-7; D remains unclear. V was clipped by 6 bases and J by 0 bases, with 4 bases between them. CDR3 length: 11 residues. In germline, CDR1 is SGHRS, CDR2 YFSETQ. As DNA, the CDR3 is TGCGCCAGCAAAGGCTCCTACGAGCAGTACTTC. Protein product: CASKGSYEQYF.

This rearrangement joins TRBV5-3 to TRBJ2-1; 10 bases are shared with TRBD2. TRBV5-3 qualifies as an ORF whose function is uncertain. Germline trimming cut 4 bases from V and 4 bases from J; bases unmatched to any gene: 2. This CDR3 region has 14 residues. The CDR3 here is CARSGLAEYNEQFF. In DNA, the CDR3 is TGTGCCAGAAGCGGACTAGCGGAATACAATGAGCAGTTCTTC.

V is TRBV2 and J is TRBJ1-1; D may be TRBD1 (6 bases). CDR1 is SNHLY and CDR2 is FYNNEI in the germline V gene. This CDR3 contains 15 residues. Trimming stripped 0 bases from V and 1 base from J, with 9 bases between. CDR3 nucleotide sequence: TGTGCCAGCAGTGAAGCCCGGACAGAGAACACTGAAGCTTTCTTT. Its translation is CASSEARTENTEAFF.

This clone was seen only once. This chain joins TRBV6-1 and TRBJ1-5; D remains ambiguous. Germline CDR1 MNHNS, CDR2 SASEGT. The V end lost 2 bases, the J end lost 4 bases, and 12 bases lay between the germline ends. CDR3 size: 15 residues. CDR3 sequence reads: CASSEKGLNNQPQHF. Here the CDR3 DNA reads TGTGCCAGCAGTGAAAAGGGTCTTAATAATCAGCCCCAGCATTTT.

The chain couples TRBV4-3 to TRBJ2-3, with 8 bases matching TRBD2. Trimming cost V 6 bases and J 3 bases; bases outside gene matches: 8. Germline-derived CDR1 and CDR2 are LGHNA and YSLEER. The CDR3 has 15 residues. The CDR3 DNA reads TGCGCCAGCAGTCAGGGGCCTAGCGGGACAGATACGCAGTATTTT. It yields the protein CASSQGPSGTDTQYF.

The rearrangement links TRBV2 to TRBJ1-1; D remains unclear. This CDR3 is 13 amino acids long. The germline CDR1 and CDR2 sequences are SNHLY and FYNNEI. V lost 6 bases to trimming and J lost 6 bases, with 14 bases between them. Here the CDR3 DNA reads TGTGCCAGCAGCGGACGGAGGGCGGCTGAAGCTTTCTTT. Its protein product is CASSGRRAAEAFF.

This clone was seen only once. One junction end disagrees with the germline gene, perhaps due to a read error. The V call is TRBV24-1, the J call TRBJ1-5; no clear D gene. This CDR3 comprises 13 residues. Germline lookup yields CDR1 KGHDR and CDR2 SFDVKD. As DNA, the CDR3 is TGTGCCACCAGTGAGGGTAGCCATCAGCCCCAGCATTTT. As protein: CATSEGSHQPQHF.